The 9 T cell receptor beta chains below were found in one sample sequenced in a study of T cell responses to AZD1222 COVID-19 vaccine. Sequencing was performed with immunoSEQ multiplex PCR; in TCRdb, only in-frame clones are kept and a portion is missing. This sample has around 270,000 clones, with almost 95% found just once. The sample here was peripheral blood, taken 28 days after the second AZD1222 dose. The receptors were sampled from an adult who received the AZD1222 COVID-19 vaccine.

CDR3 DNA sequence: TGCGCCAGCAGCTGGCGACAGGGGAAGAACACTGAAGCTTTCTTT. This sequence encodes CASSWRQGKNTEAFF. The chain combines TRBV5-1 with TRBJ1-1, with 8 bases lining up with TRBD1. The germline V gene encodes CDR1 SGHRS and CDR2 YFSETQ. The CDR3 runs 15 residues. After removal of 3 bases from V and 1 base from J, the junction contained 5 bases not matched to a gene.

This clone was seen a single time. The rearrangement links TRBV29-1 to TRBJ1-2; unclear D gene. This CDR3 has 13 amino acids. V was pared by 7 bases and J by 2 bases, with 14 bases between. Germline values: CDR1 SQVTM, CDR2 ANQGSEA. DNA for the CDR3: TGCAGCGCTCTTCCTGAGGGAAACTATGGCTACACCTTC. Translation gives CSALPEGNYGYTF.

The rearrangement uses TRBV6-6 and TRBJ1-4, with a weak D call TRBD1 (5 bases). V was cut by 6 bases and J by 4 bases, with 12 bases left in between. The CDR3 is 14 amino acids. Per the germline V gene, CDR1 is MNHNY and CDR2 is SVGAGI (reference sequence). The CDR3 loop is CASSRGRSNEKLFF. Here the CDR3 DNA reads TGTGCCAGCAGCCGGGGACGGAGTAATGAAAAACTGTTTTTT.

In this sample, this clone turned up once. This chain links TRBV29-1 with TRBJ1-2; D unclear. Trimming removed 0 bases from V and 7 bases from J, with 6 bases in between. Germline V lookup: CDR1 SQVTM, CDR2 ANQGSEA. The CDR3 consists of 11 residues. CDR3 loop: CSVEDIRGYTF. The CDR3 DNA sequence: TGCAGCGTTGAAGATATTCGTGGCTACACCTTC.

The chain is built from TRBV29-1 and TRBJ2-5, with no clear D. Germline values: CDR1 SQVTM, CDR2 ANQGSEA. V gave up 5 bases and J gave up 0 bases, with 7 bases separating them. The CDR3 sequence is 12 residues long. The CDR3 reads CSVSNNQETQYF. The CDR3 DNA follows: TGCAGCGTTTCGAACAACCAAGAGACCCAGTACTTC.

The chain joins TRBV5-1 to TRBJ1-2, with a tentative D call TRBD1 (5 bases). The V gene's germline CDR1 is SGHRS and CDR2 YFSETQ. V lost 4 bases and J lost 4, with 17 bases in between. CDR3 size: 15 residues. The CDR3: CASSPGTPKTYGYTF. The CDR3 DNA reads TGCGCCAGCAGCCCCGGGACTCCGAAAACCTATGGCTACACCTTC. The full variable domain, completed using reference TRBV5-1 and TRBJ1-2, is KAGVTQTPRYLIKTRGQQVTLSCSPISGHRSVSWYQQTPGQGLQFLFEYFSETQRNKGNFPGRFSGRQFSNSRSEMNVSTLELGDSALYLCASSPGTPKTYGYTFGSGTRLTVV.

The chain couples TRBV14 to TRBJ2-1; the match to TRBD2 covers 9 bases. The V gene end was trimmed by 4 bases and the J gene end by 4 bases; junction bases not matched to a gene: 2. This CDR3 has 14 amino acids. Germline CDR1 SGHDN, CDR2 FVKESK. DNA for the CDR3: TGTGCCAGCAGCCGGCTAGCGGGGTACAATGAGCAGTTCTTC. Translation gives CASSRLAGYNEQFF.

J is TRBJ2-3 and V is TRBV6-5, with 11 nucleotides matching TRBD2. With 5 bases clipped from V and 8 bases from J, the junction kept 3 bases outside the gene matches. Germline V gene data show CDR1 as MNHEY and CDR2 as SVGAGI. The CDR3 has 13 amino acids. The CDR3 loop is CASSPTSGGTQYF. CDR3 nucleotide sequence: TGTGCCAGCAGTCCTACTAGCGGGGGTACGCAGTATTTT.

The chain employs TRBV6-5 and TRBJ1-6, with no clear D. CDR3 length: 16 residues. The germline V gene encodes CDR1 MNHEY and CDR2 SVGAGI. The V and J ends lost 2 bases and 1 base respectively, with 9 bases between them. CDR3 residues: CASSYVRRSYNSPLHF. The CDR3 nucleotides are TGTGCCAGCAGTTACGTAAGGAGGTCCTATAATTCACCCCTCCACTTT.